This T cell receptor (beta chain) was documented in a study of cytomegalovirus exposure and HLA in healthy donors. Study details: Early released data comprised tens of millions of unique TCRs from HLA-typed donors. General study findings and limits: Further analysis was carried out later, and it showed several of the most significant clusters appearing linked to common viral pathogens. As a later analysis showed, a missense DCLRE1C variant was linked to trimming of TCR beta V- and J-genes.

There were likely unrecorded immune exposures, though donors were nominally healthy when sampled. Primers: 60 Vbeta forward and 13 Jbeta reverse. TCRdb's table, derived via immunoSEQ multiplex PCR, lists solely in-frame clones and lacks some. Found here are approximately 140,000 clones, about 84% of them singletons; the top ten hold 0.95% to 1.5%. CDR1 and CDR2 (germline): SEHNR, FQNEAQ (reference sequence). The V and J ends lost 5 bases and 6 bases respectively, with 22 bases between them. The CDR3 consists of 16 residues. A remark on this clone: Its target is unknown.

The V and J genes are TRBV7-9 and TRBJ1-1; tentatively, D is TRBD1 (6 bases). The sequencing input was PBMCs. This clonotype was obtained from a boy between 10 and 17 years old in good health and CMV-seronegative. In DNA form, the CDR3 reads TGTGCCAGCAGCGACAAGGGGTGGGGGGGCCGTCCTGAAGCTTTCTTT. Amino acids: CASSDKGWGGRPEAFF.